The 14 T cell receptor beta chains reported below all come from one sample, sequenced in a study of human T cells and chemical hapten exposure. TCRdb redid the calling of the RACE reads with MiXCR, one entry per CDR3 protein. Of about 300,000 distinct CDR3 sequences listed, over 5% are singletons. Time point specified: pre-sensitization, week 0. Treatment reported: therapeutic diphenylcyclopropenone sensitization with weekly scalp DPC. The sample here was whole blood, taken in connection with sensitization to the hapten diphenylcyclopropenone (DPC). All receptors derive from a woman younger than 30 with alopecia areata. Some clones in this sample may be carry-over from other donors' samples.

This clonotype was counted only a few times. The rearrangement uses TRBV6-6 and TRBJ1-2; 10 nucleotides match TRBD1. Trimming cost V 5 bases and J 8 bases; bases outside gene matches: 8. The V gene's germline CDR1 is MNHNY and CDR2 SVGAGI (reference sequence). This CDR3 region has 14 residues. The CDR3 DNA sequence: TGTGCCAGCAGTGGTAGACAGGGGGCGAAAGGCTACACCTTC. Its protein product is CASSGRQGAKGYTF.

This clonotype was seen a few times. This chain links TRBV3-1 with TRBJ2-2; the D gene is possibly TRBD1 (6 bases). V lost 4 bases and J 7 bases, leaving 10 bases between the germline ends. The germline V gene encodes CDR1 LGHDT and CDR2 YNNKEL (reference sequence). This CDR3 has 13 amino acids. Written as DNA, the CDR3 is TGTGCCAGCAGCCCGGGACATTTCGGGGAGCTGTTTTTT. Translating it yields CASSPGHFGELFF. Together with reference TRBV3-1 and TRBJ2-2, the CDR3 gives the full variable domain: DTAVSQTPKYLVTQMGNDKSIKCEQNLGHDTMYWYKQDSKKFLKIMFSYNNKELIINETVPNRFSPKSPDKAHLNLHINSLELGDSAVYFCASSPGHFGELFFGEGSRLTVL.

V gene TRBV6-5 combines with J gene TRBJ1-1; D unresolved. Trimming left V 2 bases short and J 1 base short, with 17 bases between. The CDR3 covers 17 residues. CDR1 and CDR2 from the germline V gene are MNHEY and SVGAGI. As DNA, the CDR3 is TGTGCCAGCAGTTACGGCAACCCAGGCAGGAGGAACACTGAAGCTTTCTTT. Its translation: CASSYGNPGRRNTEAFF.

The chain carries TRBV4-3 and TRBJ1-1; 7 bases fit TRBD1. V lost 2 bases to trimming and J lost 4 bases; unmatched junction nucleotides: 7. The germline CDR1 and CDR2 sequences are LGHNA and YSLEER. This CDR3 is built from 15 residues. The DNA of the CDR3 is TGCGCCAGCAGCCAAAGCCAGGGGGGCTCCACTGAAGCTTTCTTT. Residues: CASSQSQGGSTEAFF.

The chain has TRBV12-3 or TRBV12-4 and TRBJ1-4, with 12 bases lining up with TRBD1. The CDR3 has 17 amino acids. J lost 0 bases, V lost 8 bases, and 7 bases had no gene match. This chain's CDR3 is CASHPGQGASTNEKLFF. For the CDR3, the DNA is TGTGCCAGCCATCCGGGACAGGGGGCTTCAACTAATGAAAAACTGTTTTTT.

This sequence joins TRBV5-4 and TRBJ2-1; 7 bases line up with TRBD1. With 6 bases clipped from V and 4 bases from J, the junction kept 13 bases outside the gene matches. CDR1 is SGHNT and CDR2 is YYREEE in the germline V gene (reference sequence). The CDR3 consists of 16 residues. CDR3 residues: CASTESGTATYNEQFF. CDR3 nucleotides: TGTGCCAGCACCGAATCAGGGACAGCTACTTACAATGAGCAGTTCTTC.

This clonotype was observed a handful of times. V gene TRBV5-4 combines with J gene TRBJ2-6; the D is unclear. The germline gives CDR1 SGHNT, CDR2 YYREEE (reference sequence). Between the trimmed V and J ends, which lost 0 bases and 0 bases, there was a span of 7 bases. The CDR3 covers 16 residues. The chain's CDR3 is CASSLAPASGANVLTF. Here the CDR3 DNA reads TGTGCCAGCAGCTTGGCCCCGGCCTCTGGGGCCAACGTCCTGACTTTC.

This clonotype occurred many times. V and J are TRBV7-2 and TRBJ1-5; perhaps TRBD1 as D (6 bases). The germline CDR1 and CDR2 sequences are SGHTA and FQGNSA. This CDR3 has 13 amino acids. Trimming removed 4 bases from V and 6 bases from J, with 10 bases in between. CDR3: CASSSQGSQPQHF. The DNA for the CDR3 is TGTGCCAGCAGCTCCCAGGGGAGTCAGCCCCAGCATTTT.

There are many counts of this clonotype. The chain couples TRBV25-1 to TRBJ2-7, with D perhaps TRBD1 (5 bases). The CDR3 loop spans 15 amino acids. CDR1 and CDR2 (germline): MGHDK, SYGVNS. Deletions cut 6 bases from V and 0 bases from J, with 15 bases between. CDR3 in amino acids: CASSFATGYSYEQYF. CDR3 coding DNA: TGTGCCAGCAGCTTCGCAACAGGTTACTCCTACGAGCAGTACTTC.

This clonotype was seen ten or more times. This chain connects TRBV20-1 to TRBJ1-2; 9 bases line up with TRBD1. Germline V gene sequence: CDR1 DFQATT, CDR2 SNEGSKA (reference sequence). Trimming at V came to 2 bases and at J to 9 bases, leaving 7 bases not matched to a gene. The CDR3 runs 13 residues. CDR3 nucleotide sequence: TGCAGTGCTAGAAACAGGGGGCGGGAGAGCTACACCTTC. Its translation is CSARNRGRESYTF.

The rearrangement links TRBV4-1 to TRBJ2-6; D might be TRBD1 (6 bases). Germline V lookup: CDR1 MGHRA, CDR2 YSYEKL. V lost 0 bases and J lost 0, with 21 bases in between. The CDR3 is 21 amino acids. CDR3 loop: CASSQDRSQQGRISGANVLTF. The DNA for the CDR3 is TGCGCCAGCAGCCAAGATAGGTCCCAACAGGGCCGAATCTCTGGGGCCAACGTCCTGACTTTC.

Written as DNA, the CDR3 is TGTGCCAGCAGCAGGACAGGGGAACAGCCCCAGCATTTT. Translating gives CASSRTGEQPQHF. J is TRBJ1-5 and V is TRBV7-9; 9 nucleotides line up with TRBD1. The germline V gene encodes CDR1 SEHNR and CDR2 FQNEAQ (reference sequence). CDR3 length: 13 residues. Unmatched junction bases numbered 3, after V lost 5 bases and J lost 7 bases.

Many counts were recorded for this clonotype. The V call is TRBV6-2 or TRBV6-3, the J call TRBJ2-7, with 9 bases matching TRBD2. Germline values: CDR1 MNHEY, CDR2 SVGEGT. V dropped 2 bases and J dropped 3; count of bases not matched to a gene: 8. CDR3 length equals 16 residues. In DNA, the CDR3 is TGTGCCAGCAGTTACGGATTTAGCGGGGGACACTACGAGCAGTACTTC. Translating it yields CASSYGFSGGHYEQYF.

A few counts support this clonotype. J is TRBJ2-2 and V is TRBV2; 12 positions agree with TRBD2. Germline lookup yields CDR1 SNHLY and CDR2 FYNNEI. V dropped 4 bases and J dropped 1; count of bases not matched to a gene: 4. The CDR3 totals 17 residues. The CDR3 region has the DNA TGTGCCAGCAGTGTCGCTAGCGGGGGGGTGAACACCGGGGAGCTGTTTTTT. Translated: CASSVASGGVNTGELFF.